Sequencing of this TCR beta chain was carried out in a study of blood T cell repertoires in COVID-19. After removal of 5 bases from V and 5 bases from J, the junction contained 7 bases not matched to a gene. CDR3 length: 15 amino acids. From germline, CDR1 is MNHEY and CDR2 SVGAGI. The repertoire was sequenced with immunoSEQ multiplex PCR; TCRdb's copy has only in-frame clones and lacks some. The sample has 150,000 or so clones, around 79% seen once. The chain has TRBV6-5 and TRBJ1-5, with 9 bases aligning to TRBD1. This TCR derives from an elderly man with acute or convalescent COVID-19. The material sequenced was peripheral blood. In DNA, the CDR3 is TGTGCCAGCAGTAGTACCACAGGGGGCCATCAGCCCCAGCATTTT. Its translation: CASSSTTGGHQPQHF.